This TCR beta chain was documented in a study of human T cells and chemical hapten exposure. Overall study findings and caveats: In comparison with controls, expanded TCRs gave rise to a significantly larger number of large CDR3 similarity clusters.

Details on this clonotype: Its antigen is unknown.

Within the library, unique molecular identifiers were attached to each individual cDNA molecule. TCRdb redid the calling of the RACE reads with MiXCR, one entry per CDR3 protein. The sample yields 150,000 to 200,000 distinct CDR3 sequences, more than 20% seen once. Indicated time point: patch test 3, about 24 weeks after DPC sensitization. Treatment noted: therapeutic diphenylcyclopropenone sensitization with weekly scalp DPC. Each patch test followed a blood draw. Sample donors consisted of patients with alopecia, aged 18 to 70 years, who were suitable for DPC. The sequencing used whole blood, collected in connection with sensitization to the hapten diphenylcyclopropenone (DPC). This receptor was obtained from a woman in her thirties or forties with alopecia areata. Some clones in this sample may be carry-over from other donors' samples.

The CDR3 sequence is CATSKSGYNEQFF. CDR3 DNA: TGTGCCACCAGCAAAAGCGGCTACAATGAGCAGTTCTTC. This sequence joins TRBV15 and TRBJ2-1; tentatively, D is TRBD2 (5 bases). Trimming left V 4 bases short and J 3 bases short, with 7 bases between. CDR1 LNHNV and CDR2 YYDKDF come from the germline V gene (reference sequence). CDR3 length: 13 amino acids. The whole variable domain, filled in from reference TRBV15 and TRBJ2-1, reads DAMVIQNPRYQVTQFGKPVTLSCSQTLNHNVMYWYQQKSSQAPKLLFHYYDKDFNNEADTPDNFQSRRPNTSFCFLDIRSPGLGDTAMYLCATSKSGYNEQFFGPGTRLTVL.